The 7 T cell receptor beta chains below all came from one sample that was sequenced in a study of T cell responses to AZD1222 COVID-19 vaccine. Libraries were prepared by immunoSEQ multiplex PCR; TCRdb keeps only in-frame clonotypes and omits some of them. This repertoire shows 130,000 or so clones, 80% to 90% found once; its top ten account for approximately 3.1%. The specimen comprised peripheral blood, sampled on day 0 of AZD1222 vaccination. All receptors come from an adult in good health.

The chain employs TRBV19 and TRBJ2-2, with D tentatively TRBD1 or TRBD2 (5 bases each). From germline, CDR1 is LNHDA and CDR2 SQIVND (reference sequence). Trimming removed 4 bases from V and 0 bases from J, with 12 bases in between. The CDR3 sequence is 16 residues long. For the CDR3, the DNA is TGTGCCAGTAGTAGGGGGTGGACTTCGAACACCGGGGAGCTGTTTTTT. Protein sequence: CASSRGWTSNTGELFF.

This clone has only one observation. The V and J genes are TRBV11-3 and TRBJ2-1; D is uncertain. This CDR3 spans 17 amino acids. V was cut by 5 bases and J by 2 bases, with 19 bases left in between. The germline V gene encodes CDR1 SGHNT and CDR2 YENEEA. CDR3 bases: TGTGCCAGCAGCAAAGATAATAGAAGGTGGACCTACAATGAGCAGTTCTTC. Translating gives CASSKDNRRWTYNEQFF.

The rearrangement links TRBV3-1 (or the pseudogene TRBV3-2) to TRBJ1-4; 11 bases agree with TRBD1. The CDR3 spans 17 residues. Germline lookup yields CDR1 LGHDT and CDR2 YNNKEL (reference sequence). V lost 1 base, J lost 3 bases, and 4 bases stayed unmatched. The CDR3 DNA follows: TGTGCCAGCAGCCAAGGACCGGGACAGGGGGCTAATGAAAAACTGTTTTTT. Amino acids: CASSQGPGQGANEKLFF.

This chain joins TRBV7-9 and TRBJ2-7; D may correspond to TRBD1 or TRBD2 (5 bases each). Germline CDR1 is SEHNR and CDR2 is FQNEAQ (reference sequence). This CDR3 has 17 residues. The V end was cut by 3 bases, the J end by 2 bases, with 20 bases between. In DNA, the CDR3 is TGTGCCAGCAGCTTGGGGGTTGGACGGAGTATGACCTACGAGCAGTACTTC. Its protein is CASSLGVGRSMTYEQYF.

This clone was seen only a few times. The rearrangement uses TRBV28 and TRBJ1-2, with a possible D match to TRBD1 (6 bases). Trimming pared 1 base from V and 5 bases from J, leaving 14 bases between. The germline V gene has CDR1 MDHEN and CDR2 SYDVKM. This CDR3 spans 15 amino acids. The DNA for the CDR3 is TGTGCCAGCAGTTTATTGGCGGGGGCGGGGTATGGCTACACCTTC. Translating it yields CASSLLAGAGYGYTF.

V gene TRBV9 combines with J gene TRBJ2-5; D remains unclear. V was shortened by 4 bases and J by 1 base, with 20 bases between the two germline ends. Germline CDR1 SGDLS, CDR2 YYNGEE. The CDR3 loop spans 17 amino acids. CDR3 amino acids: CASSMSPTRLAQETQYF. The CDR3 DNA is TGTGCCAGCAGCATGAGTCCGACCCGCCTTGCCCAAGAGACCCAGTACTTC.

The chain recombines TRBV11-2 with TRBJ2-5; no clear D. This CDR3 has 13 amino acids. The germline V gene has CDR1 SGHAT and CDR2 FQNNGV. Trimming took 5 bases from V and 5 from J, leaving 12 bases between them. The CDR3 DNA sequence: TGTGCCAGCAGCCGGGTCTATCGGGAGACCCAGTACTTC. This encodes CASSRVYRETQYF.